One and the same sample provided the 23 T cell receptor beta chains below, sequenced in a study of OX40 agonist ivuxolimab in advanced cancers. Libraries were prepared by immunoSEQ multiplex PCR; TCRdb keeps only in-frame clonotypes and omits some of them. The repertoire holds some 64,000 clones, around four fifths seen once, with about 9.1% in the top ten. This sample comprised CD4+ or CD8+ T cells sorted from blood, obtained in a trial of the OX40 agonist ivuxolimab. These receptor sequences come from an adult with an advanced solid tumor such as melanoma, head and neck, liver or kidney cancer.

This chain joins TRBV5-4 and TRBJ2-2; TRBD1 might be the D (5 bases). Trimming took off 4 bases at V and 7 bases at J, with 20 bases between the two ends. The V gene's germline CDR1 is SGHNT and CDR2 YYREEE (reference sequence). CDR3 size: 16 residues. In DNA, the CDR3 is TGTGCCAGCAGCCCGGGCCCAGGGCAAGCCGGCGGGGAGCTGTTTTTT. Translated, it gives CASSPGPGQAGGELFF.

The chain is built from TRBV6-6 and TRBJ1-6; maybe TRBD1 (6 bases). The CDR3 runs 14 residues. Germline values: CDR1 MNHNY, CDR2 SVGAGI (reference sequence). V was clipped by 6 bases and J by 4 bases, with 10 bases between them. Written as DNA, the CDR3 is TGTGCCAGCAGATGGACAGAGTATAATTCACCCCTCCACTTT. It translates to CASRWTEYNSPLHF.

This clone showed up just once. The chain carries TRBV6-5 and TRBJ1-2, with a possible D match to TRBD1 (5 bases). Trimming stripped 5 bases from V and 5 bases from J, with 15 bases between. The V gene's germline CDR1 is MNHEY and CDR2 SVGAGI. This CDR3 region has 14 residues. The CDR3 loop reads CASSPGTHKYGYTF. The CDR3 DNA reads TGTGCCAGCAGTCCCGGGACTCACAAGTATGGCTACACCTTC.

This sequence joins TRBV4-2 and TRBJ2-1, with D perhaps matching TRBD2 (6 bases). The CDR3 covers 15 residues. Trimming left V 5 bases short and J 6 bases short, with 17 bases between. From germline, CDR1 is LGHNA and CDR2 YNFKEQ. The CDR3 region is CASSLRGPQSNEQFF. DNA of the CDR3: TGTGCCAGCAGCTTGCGGGGCCCCCAGTCCAATGAGCAGTTCTTC.

The V and J genes are TRBV19 and TRBJ1-1, with D tentatively TRBD1 (5 bases). Germline V CDR1 and CDR2: LNHDA, SQIVND (reference sequence). V gave up 2 bases and J gave up 3 bases, with 13 bases separating them. The CDR3 loop spans 15 amino acids. DNA of the CDR3: TGTGCCAGTAGTATATTCGGGGGGATGGACACTGAAGCTTTCTTT. As protein: CASSIFGGMDTEAFF.

Notes on this clone: A read error may account for a junction end that differs from germline. The chain uses TRBV5-1 and TRBJ2-7; TRBD1 aligns across 7 bases. The CDR3 loop spans 12 amino acids. Germline V gene lookup returns CDR1 SGHRS and CDR2 YFSETQ. The CDR3 DNA reads as TGCGCCAGCAGCTCGACAGGGATCGAGCAGCACTTC. Translating it yields CASSSTGIEQHF.

The V and J genes are TRBV7-3 and TRBJ1-2, with D unresolved. The CDR3 runs to 12 residues. Germline V gene data show CDR1 as SGHTA and CDR2 as FQGTGA. Deletions cut 4 bases from V and 3 bases from J, with 6 bases between. The CDR3 nucleotides are TGTGCCAGCAGCTCAGATGACTATGGCTACACCTTC. Translating gives CASSSDDYGYTF.

This chain links TRBV14 with TRBJ1-6; D gene unclear. V was trimmed by 2 bases and J by 9 bases, leaving 8 bases between them. The length of the CDR3 is 13 residues. In germline, CDR1 is SGHDN, CDR2 FVKESK. The CDR3 nucleotides are TGTGCCAGCAGCCAATCCGTCGGTTCACCCCTCCACTTT. It codes for CASSQSVGSPLHF. The complete variable domain, with remaining parts taken from reference TRBV14 and TRBJ1-6, reads EAGVTQFPSHSVIEKGQTVTLRCDPISGHDNLYWYRRVMGKEIKFLLHFVKESKQDESGMPNNRFLAERTGGTYSTLKVQPAELEDSGVYFCASSQSVGSPLHFGNGTRLTVT.

The table lists this clone with a few counts. The chain combines TRBV2 with TRBJ1-3; D is perhaps TRBD1 (6 bases). Per germline, CDR1 SNHLY and CDR2 FYNNEI. CDR3 size: 14 residues. Trimming left V 6 bases short and J 2 bases short, with 11 bases between. CDR3 sequence (DNA): TGTGCCAGCAGATTTGACAGGACTGGAAACACCATATATTTT. Its translation: CASRFDRTGNTIYF. Looking up the rest from reference TRBV2 and TRBJ1-3 gives the full variable domain: EPEVTQTPSHQVTQMGQEVILRCVPISNHLYFYWYRQILGQKVEFLVSFYNNEISEKSEIFDDQFSVERPDGSNFTLKIRSTKLEDSAMYFCASRFDRTGNTIYFGEGSWLTVV.

This clone has more than one count but fewer than ten. This chain uses TRBV5-6 with TRBJ2-2; 15 positions match TRBD2. Germline CDR1 reads SGHDT; CDR2 reads YYEEEE. The CDR3 has 19 residues. The J segment lost 0 bases and the V segment lost 2 bases, leaving 5 bases of the junction unmatched. The CDR3 bases are TGTGCCAGCAGCTTCCAGGGACTAGCGGGAGGCACGAACACCGGGGAGCTGTTTTTT. Protein sequence: CASSFQGLAGGTNTGELFF.

The genes are TRBV7-9 and TRBJ2-7; no firm D call. Germline V CDR1 and CDR2: SEHNR, FQNEAQ (reference sequence). The CDR3 length is 13 residues. Trimming took 5 bases from V and 0 from J, leaving 8 bases between them. As DNA, the CDR3 is TGTGCCAGCAGCCCCTTTTCCTCCTACGAGCAGTACTTC. Residues: CASSPFSSYEQYF.

In this sample, this clone turned up a few times. The chain is built from TRBV4-2 and TRBJ2-7, with 7 bases lining up with TRBD2. Per germline, CDR1 LGHNA and CDR2 YNFKEQ. V lost 3 bases and J lost 4; bases outside the gene matches: 9. This CDR3 has 15 amino acids. This CDR3 is CASSHVGEGRYEQYF. The CDR3 DNA sequence: TGTGCCAGCAGCCATGTGGGGGAGGGCCGATACGAGCAGTACTTC.

The J gene is TRBJ1-5, the V gene TRBV6-6, with D maybe TRBD1 (6 bases). Looked up from germline, CDR1 is MNHNY and CDR2 is SVGAGI (reference sequence). This CDR3 comprises 15 residues. V was trimmed by 10 bases and J by 0 bases, leaving 16 bases between them. CDR3 residues: CATVGGPYSNQPQHF. As DNA, the CDR3 is TGTGCCACCGTAGGGGGGCCCTATAGCAATCAGCCCCAGCATTTT.

This sequence joins TRBV7-3 and TRBJ2-1, with D maybe TRBD2 (5 bases). CDR1 and CDR2 (germline): SGHTA, FQGTGA. The CDR3 has 16 residues. Trimming took off 5 bases at V and 0 bases at J, with 14 bases between the two ends. Written as DNA, the CDR3 is TGTGCCAGCAGCCCCCGGGGTGGGAGCTCCTACAATGAGCAGTTCTTC. Protein product: CASSPRGGSSYNEQFF.

The chain carries TRBV30 and TRBJ1-5, with D possibly being TRBD1 (6 bases). This CDR3 spans 17 amino acids. Germline CDR1 reads GTSNPN; CDR2 reads SVGIG (reference sequence). V lost 2 bases and J lost 0, with 17 bases in between. CDR3 region: CAWSRGEGSLSNQPQHF. The CDR3 bases are TGTGCCTGGAGTAGGGGGGAAGGGAGTCTTAGCAATCAGCCCCAGCATTTT.

The rearrangement uses TRBV6-9 and TRBJ1-6, with a weak D call TRBD1 (6 bases). This CDR3 contains 15 residues. The V end lost 6 bases, the J end lost 5 bases, and 14 bases lay between the germline ends. CDR1 MNHGY and CDR2 SVAAGI come from the germline V gene. The CDR3 DNA reads as TGTGCCAGCAGCTCGACAGGCCGGAATAATTCACCCCTCCACTTT. This codes for CASSSTGRNNSPLHF.

This clone was seen a handful of times. CDR3 amino acids: CASSLERGRGYF. The CDR3 nucleotides read TGTGCCAGCAGCTTAGAGAGAGGACGGGGGTACTTC. The chain couples TRBV7-9 to TRBJ2-7; the D gene is possibly TRBD2 (5 bases). This CDR3 region has 12 residues. Germline V gene data show CDR1 as SEHNR and CDR2 as FQNEAQ (reference sequence). V lost 1 base and J 12 bases, leaving 13 bases between the germline ends.

V usage is TRBV4-1 and J usage is TRBJ2-3; D may be TRBD2 (6 bases). Germline loops: CDR1 MGHRA, CDR2 YSYEKL. The length of the CDR3 is 16 residues. Trimming shortened V by 2 bases and J by 6 bases, and 18 bases separated the two germline ends. Here the CDR3 DNA reads TGCGCCAGCAGCCAACGTGCTAGCGACCTAGGTGATACGCAGTATTTT. This encodes CASSQRASDLGDTQYF.

This clone turned up a few times. This chain connects TRBV11-2 to TRBJ1-1; D is ambiguous. Trimming removed 6 bases from V and 4 bases from J, with 15 bases in between. The CDR3 length is 14 residues. The germline CDR1 and CDR2 sequences are SGHAT and FQNNGV. The CDR3: CASSQVQVITEAFF. DNA for the CDR3: TGTGCCAGCAGTCAAGTCCAGGTCATCACTGAAGCTTTCTTT.

This clone appeared a single time. The CDR3 sequence: CASSLQGARADTQYF. CDR3 nucleotides: TGTGCCAGCAGCTTACAGGGGGCGAGGGCAGATACGCAGTATTTT. The rearrangement joins TRBV7-6 to TRBJ2-3; 8 positions agree with TRBD1. J gave up 4 bases and V 2 bases, and 5 bases lay outside the gene matches. CDR3 length: 15 amino acids. CDR1 is SGHVS and CDR2 is FNYEAQ in the germline V gene.

This clone was found once. The J gene is TRBJ1-2, the V gene TRBV29-1, with D unresolved. This CDR3 is built from 13 residues. V was shortened by 4 bases and J by 1 base, with 10 bases between the two germline ends. From germline, CDR1 is SQVTM and CDR2 ANQGSEA. The CDR3 DNA sequence: TGCAGCGTTGGCGCAGTCAGTAACTATGGCTACACCTTC. Residues: CSVGAVSNYGYTF.

The chain carries TRBV20-1 and TRBJ1-2; D may be TRBD1 (5 bases). Trimming removed 6 bases at V and 6 bases at J, with 11 bases between. Germline values: CDR1 DFQATT, CDR2 SNEGSKA (reference sequence). The CDR3 contains 11 residues. The CDR3 DNA sequence: TGCAGTGCAGGGGAAATTGATGGCTACACCTTC. Its translation is CSAGEIDGYTF.

Many counts were recorded for this clone. This rearrangement joins TRBV27 to TRBJ1-5, with D tentatively TRBD1 (5 bases). Trimming shortened V by 0 bases and J by 5 bases, and 11 bases separated the two germline ends. The CDR3 consists of 15 residues. Germline CDR1 MNHEY, CDR2 SMNVEV (reference sequence). The CDR3 bases are TGTGCCAGCAGTTTATCAATTACAGGTGATCAGCCCCAGCATTTT. Its translation: CASSLSITGDQPQHF.